The 18 T cell receptor beta chains reported below all come from one sample, sequenced in a study of vaccination and CD4 T cells after COVID-19. TCRdb itself ran the PCR reads through MiXCR, one entry per CDR3 protein. The sample lists tens of thousands of distinct CDR3 sequences; roughly 50% were seen once. Time point specified: late sampling 161 to 241 days after vaccination in three convalescent patients. Source: CD4+ T cells from blood, taken about 7 months after SARS-CoV-2 vaccination. The source is a human donor who had recovered from COVID-19.

The chain combines TRBV20-1 with TRBJ2-3; D is undetermined. V was clipped by 3 bases and J by 5 bases, with 15 bases between them. Germline values: CDR1 DFQATT, CDR2 SNEGSKA (reference sequence). The CDR3 runs 14 residues. The DNA of the CDR3 is TGCAGTGCTAGCGGCGGAAAAATCAGAGATACGCAGTATTTT. Residues: CSASGGKIRDTQYF.

V gene TRBV6-5 combines with J gene TRBJ2-2; 11 bases fit TRBD2. Germline loops: CDR1 MNHEY, CDR2 SVGAGI. The CDR3 runs 16 residues. V was clipped by 2 bases and J by 7 bases; unmatched bases: 6. CDR3 coding DNA: TGTGCCAGCAGTTACGGTAGCGGGAGGGCCGTCGGGGAGCTGTTTTTT. Amino acid sequence: CASSYGSGRAVGELFF.

This rearrangement joins TRBV11-2 to TRBJ2-3; D perhaps matches TRBD1 (6 bases). V was clipped by 5 bases and J by 6 bases, with 18 bases between them. The CDR3 length is 15 residues. CDR1 and CDR2 (germline): SGHAT, FQNNGV. CDR3 sequence: CASSKRQALADTQYF. The CDR3 bases are TGTGCCAGCAGCAAGCGACAGGCCCTTGCGGATACGCAGTATTTT.

The CDR3 sequence: CASSGTVNSNQPQHF. The CDR3 coding sequence is TGTGCCAGCAGCGGGACAGTAAATAGCAATCAGCCCCAGCATTTT. This chain connects TRBV2 to TRBJ1-5; 7 bases fit TRBD1. J gave up 0 bases and V 6 bases, and 5 bases lay outside the gene matches. The CDR3 is 15 amino acids. Germline V CDR1 and CDR2: SNHLY, FYNNEI. The complete variable domain, with remaining parts taken from reference TRBV2 and TRBJ1-5, reads EPEVTQTPSHQVTQMGQEVILRCVPISNHLYFYWYRQILGQKVEFLVSFYNNEISEKSEIFDDQFSVERPDGSNFTLKIRSTKLEDSAMYFCASSGTVNSNQPQHFGDGTRLSIL.

This clonotype was detected only a few times. This chain connects TRBV28 to TRBJ2-5; maybe TRBD2 (6 bases). The V end was cut by 5 bases, the J end by 1 base, with 8 bases between. Germline CDR1 and CDR2: MDHEN and SYDVKM. The CDR3 consists of 13 residues. For the CDR3, the DNA is TGTGCCAGCAGTCTTAGCGGCCAAGAGACCCAGTACTTC. This codes for CASSLSGQETQYF.

This sequence joins TRBV7-3 and TRBJ2-6; TRBD1 matches at 7 bases. The length of the CDR3 is 16 residues. Germline trimming cut 4 bases from V and 2 bases from J; bases unmatched to any gene: 5. Per the germline V gene, CDR1 is SGHTA and CDR2 is FQGTGA. DNA of the CDR3: TGTGCCAGCAGCTCTCTCCAGGGGGCTGGGGCCAACGTCCTGACTTTC. It translates to CASSSLQGAGANVLTF.

The chain's CDR3 is CASSIGTQGETQYF. CDR3 DNA sequence: TGTGCCAGTAGTATTGGAACACAAGGGGAGACCCAGTACTTC. The rearrangement joins TRBV19 to TRBJ2-5; D remains unclear. CDR1 and CDR2 (germline): LNHDA, SQIVND (reference sequence). This CDR3 has 14 residues. Trimming cost V 3 bases and J 5 bases, with 13 bases left between them.

V is TRBV20-1 and J is TRBJ2-2; no firm D call. The V gene's germline CDR1 is DFQATT and CDR2 SNEGSKA (reference sequence). This CDR3 is built from 12 residues. The V end lost 3 bases, the J end lost 3 bases, and 5 bases lay between the germline ends. DNA of the CDR3: TGCAGTGCTAGGGGTTACACCGGGGAGCTGTTTTTT. Translation gives CSARGYTGELFF.

The V call is TRBV6-5, the J call TRBJ1-5; 8 positions agree with TRBD1. CDR3 length: 16 amino acids. J was trimmed by 5 bases and V by 4 bases; bases with no gene match: 10. CDR1 and CDR2 (germline): MNHEY, SVGAGI. CDR3 nucleotides: TGTGCCAGCAGTTTCCGTTATCAGGGGGCCGATCAGCCCCAGCATTTT. Amino acids: CASSFRYQGADQPQHF.

The genes are TRBV15 and TRBJ2-3; 8 nucleotides agree with TRBD2. Trimming removed 3 bases from V and 0 bases from J; junction bases left unmatched: 5. There are 16 residues in the CDR3. Germline V lookup: CDR1 LNHNV, CDR2 YYDKDF (reference sequence). The CDR3 nucleotides read TGTGCCACCAGCAGGATTAGCGGGACTAGCACAGATACGCAGTATTTT. Its protein product is CATSRISGTSTDTQYF.

The chain links TRBV20-1 to TRBJ2-7; a weak D match, TRBD1 (7 bases). The CDR3 is 14 amino acids. The V end lost 3 bases, the J end lost 0 bases, and 12 bases lay between the germline ends. Germline lookup yields CDR1 DFQATT and CDR2 SNEGSKA (reference sequence). The CDR3 region is CSARSGGNSYEQYF. In DNA, the CDR3 is TGCAGTGCTAGGTCAGGGGGGAACTCCTACGAGCAGTACTTC.

This chain connects TRBV21-1 to TRBJ2-1; TRBD2, the table's D call, lacks a check against the DNA. TRBV21-1 is classified as a pseudogene. This CDR3 spans 16 amino acids. The CDR3 loop reads CARSPRWTSRYNEQFF. The CDR3 nucleotides are TGTGCCAGAAGCCCCCGGTGGACTAGCAGATACAATGAGCAGTTCTTC.

J is TRBJ1-2 and V is TRBV5-4; D is undetermined. This CDR3 region has 14 residues. Germline values: CDR1 SGHNT, CDR2 YYREEE (reference sequence). V lost 4 bases and J 1 base, leaving 11 bases between the germline ends. CDR3: CASSREINNYGYTF. DNA of the CDR3: TGTGCCAGCAGCCGAGAAATAAATAACTATGGCTACACCTTC.

V and J are TRBV7-9 and TRBJ2-1; tentatively, D is TRBD1 (7 bases). There are 15 residues in the CDR3. The V gene's germline CDR1 is SEHNR and CDR2 FQNEAQ (reference sequence). Trimming left V 5 bases short and J 6 bases short, with 17 bases between. CDR3 sequence: CASSTTGLGGNEQFF. In DNA, the CDR3 is TGTGCCAGCAGCACGACAGGGCTGGGGGGCAATGAGCAGTTCTTC.

The rearrangement uses TRBV6-4 and TRBJ1-4; possibly TRBD1 for D (5 bases). Germline lookup yields CDR1 MRHNA and CDR2 SNTAGT. The CDR3 extends over 11 amino acids. Trimming removed 5 bases from V and 13 bases from J, with 11 bases in between. CDR3 DNA: TGTGCCAGCAGTTTAGGGACTCGACTGTTTTTT. This translates into CASSLGTRLFF.

J is TRBJ2-1 and V is TRBV20-1; TRBD2 aligns across 12 bases. J lost 5 bases, V lost 3 bases, and 8 bases had no gene match. CDR3 length: 16 residues. The V gene's germline CDR1 is DFQATT and CDR2 SNEGSKA (reference sequence). CDR3 bases: TGCAGTGCTAGTTCTAGCGGGAGGGCCACCCACAATGAGCAGTTCTTC. This codes for CSASSSGRATHNEQFF.

This clonotype was counted a few times. The chain couples TRBV7-3 to TRBJ2-3; 11 positions match TRBD2. Trimming cost V 5 bases and J 1 base; bases outside gene matches: 5. Germline lookup yields CDR1 SGHTA and CDR2 FQGTGA. The CDR3 is made up of 16 amino acids. CDR3 nucleotides: TGTGCCAGCAGCCAGACTAGCGGGACTCGCACAGATACGCAGTATTTT. This gives the protein CASSQTSGTRTDTQYF.

The chain is built from TRBV7-8 and TRBJ2-7; D perhaps matches TRBD2 (6 bases). This CDR3 has 13 amino acids. CDR1 and CDR2 (germline): SGHVS, FQNEAQ. The V and J ends lost 10 bases and 4 bases respectively, with 17 bases between them. CDR3 sequence reads: CATSRASAYEQYF. The CDR3 DNA reads TGTGCCACGTCCCGGGCTAGCGCATACGAGCAGTACTTC. Using reference TRBV7-8 and TRBJ2-7 for the parts outside the CDR3, the full variable domain is GAGVSQSPRYKVAKRGQDVALRCDPISGHVSLFWYQQALGQGPEFLTYFQNEAQLDKSGLPSDRFFAERPEGSVSTLKIQRTQQEDSAVYLCATSRASAYEQYFGPGTRLTVT.